This entry describes one T cell receptor (beta chain). V lost 7 bases and J 10 bases, leaving 17 bases between the germline ends. Germline assignment: CDR1 SEHNR and CDR2 FQNEAQ (reference sequence). The CDR3 is made up of 13 amino acids. Sequencing of TCR beta drew on CD8+ and CD4+ T cells from blood. Healthy donors formed controls matched for age and sex. CD8+ and CD4+ T cells were negatively isolated; TEMRA cells were FACS-enriched. When the RNA was reverse transcribed, random hexamers were used with an input of roughly 0.45 to 1 ug. TCRdb used MiXCR to reprocess the immunoSEQ multiplex PCR reads, holding one entry per CDR3 protein. The profile shows some 120,000 distinct CDR3 sequences, about nine tenths of them singletons. The sample is drawn from a study of CD8 T cells in Susac syndrome.

Sample: CD8+ T cells from PBMCs. The rearrangement links TRBV7-9 to TRBJ2-1, with a possible D match to TRBD2 (6 bases). The sequence was collected from a human donor in good health. The CDR3 spells CASTGAWGGEQFF. In nucleotides, the CDR3 is TGTGCCAGCACCGGGGCCTGGGGAGGCGAGCAGTTCTTC.